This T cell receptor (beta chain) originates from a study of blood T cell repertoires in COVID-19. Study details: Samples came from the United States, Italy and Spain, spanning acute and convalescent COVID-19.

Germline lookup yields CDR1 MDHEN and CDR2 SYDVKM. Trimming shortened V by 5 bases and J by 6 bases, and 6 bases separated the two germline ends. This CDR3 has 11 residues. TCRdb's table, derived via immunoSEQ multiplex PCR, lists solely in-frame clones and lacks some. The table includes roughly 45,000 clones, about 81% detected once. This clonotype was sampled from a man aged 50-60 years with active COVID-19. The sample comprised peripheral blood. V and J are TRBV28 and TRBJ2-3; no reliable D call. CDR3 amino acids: CASSLPDTQYF. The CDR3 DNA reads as TGTGCCAGCAGTCTTCCCGATACGCAGTATTTT.